Listed below are T cell receptor beta chains from one sample, sequenced in a study of blood T cell repertoires in COVID-19. Profiled with immunoSEQ multiplex PCR; TCRdb holds only in-frame clones, not every one. Here the sample spans 200,000 to 250,000 clones, 70% to 90% being singletons. The specimen sequenced was peripheral blood. Receptors originate from a man in his thirties or forties with COVID-19, enrolled during active disease. CDR3s include the opening cysteine and the closing phenylalanine or tryptophan.

j_call	cdr3_length	v_call	cdr3_aa
TRBJ2-3	19	TRBV19	CASRFGLAGGRSSQDTQYF
TRBJ1-1	15	TRBV10-3	CAISESGQGVSEAFF
TRBJ1-1	14	TRBV5-4	CASSPFAGNTEAFF
TRBJ1-3	14	TRBV5-1	CASSFSDTGNTIYF
TRBJ1-6	13	TRBV7-2	CASRRAGGSPLHF
TRBJ2-1	16	TRBV7-2	CASSSSGTGGYNEQFF
TRBJ2-7	14	TRBV2	CASRRDRSSYEQYF
TRBJ1-2	14	TRBV5-6	CASSAGTGAYGYTF
TRBJ2-4	18	TRBV6-2/TRBV6-3	CASSYSMAAGGRENIQYF
TRBJ1-6	12	TRBV28	CARGQGRQTLHF
TRBJ1-1	13	TRBV6-2/TRBV6-3	CASSYGDNSEAFF
TRBJ1-5	14	TRBV2	CASKGGAENQPQHF